The clone carrying this TCR beta chain was picked up a small number of times. This entry belongs to a study of T-cell reconstitution after alpha-beta-depleted transplantation in children. In germline, CDR1 is LNHDA, CDR2 SQIVND (reference sequence). The CDR3 loop spans 15 amino acids. Trimming left V 5 bases short and J 2 bases short, with 15 bases between. During its preparation, the TCRbeta library received unique molecular identifiers. Via MiXCR, TCRdb re-called the PCR reads, giving one row per CDR3 protein. The data hold about a million distinct CDR3 sequences, with around 30% observed a single time.

The rearrangement uses TRBV19 and TRBJ1-1, with a weak D call TRBD1 (6 bases). This sequence was found in a boy under two years old who had a stem cell transplant for SCID, so the T cells may come from the graft donor. The sequenced sample was PBMCs, mostly from graft donor cells, obtained 360 days after TCRalphabeta/CD19-depleted stem cell transplant. CDR3 DNA: TGTGCCAGTAGTGTCTCGGGACACCCAAACACTGAAGCTTTCTTT. Protein: CASSVSGHPNTEAFF.